This TCR beta chain was sequenced in a study of metastatic and nonmetastatic thyroid tumors. Study-wide background: Repertoires were compared across blood and tumor or nodule tissue from malignant and benign thyroid patients.

In the case of this clone: Its antigen is as yet unknown.

All patients were treatment-naive before thyroid surgery. Authors' methods: The study took CDR3 differences across clinicopathological groups and made a distant-metastasis classifier for papillary thyroid cancer from them. TCRdb re-processed the PCR reads through MiXCR. Clone size and V and J calls follow TCRdb, not the original study. The data show approximately 38,000 clones, 33% seen once. The study, taken as a whole, reports: Malignant thyroid tumors reportedly had TCR beta diversity that was significantly higher than in benign nodules, in blood and tumor.

This sequence originates from a female donor with papillary thyroid cancer or a benign thyroid nodule (not recorded which). Some clones in this sample may be carry-over from other donors' samples. Source material: tumor tissue.

CDR3 nucleotide sequence: TGCAGTGCTACCACAGGGGCTAACTATGGCTACACCTTC. Its protein is CSATTGANYGYTF. The chain carries TRBV20-1 and TRBJ1-2, with 7 bases that match TRBD1. The CDR3 has 13 amino acids. V lost 4 bases, J lost 0 bases, and 2 bases stayed unmatched. Germline V gives CDR1 DFQATT, CDR2 SNEGSKA (reference sequence).